This T cell receptor beta chain was sequenced in a study of blood T cell repertoires in COVID-19. Study information: Acute and convalescent COVID-19 specimens originated in the United States, Italy and Spain. Sample material is recorded as cDNA or gDNA derived from T cells, B-cell-depleted T cells, or PBMCs.

How the authors handled the data: Amplification from reference gene primers served as the basis for estimated nucleated cell counts. The data were produced by immunoSEQ multiplex PCR, yet TCRdb's version contains in-frame clones alone and is incomplete. D and trimming were read from the DNA, whereas the V and J calls and clone size are those reported in that table. This sample has 80,000 to 100,000 clones, with less than 85% found just once. With 4 bases removed from V and 7 bases from J, the gap between germline ends came to 19 bases. This CDR3 region has 14 residues. CDR1 is SQVTM and CDR2 is ANQGSEA in the germline V gene.

The TCR sequence derives from a man in his 70s with active or convalescent COVID-19. The chain carries TRBV29-1 and TRBJ2-5; perhaps TRBD1 as D (6 bases). Sequenced material: peripheral blood. The CDR3 DNA reads as TGCAGCGTTGCCGAGACAAGGGGGATGGGGACCCAGTACTTC. Its translation is CSVAETRGMGTQYF.